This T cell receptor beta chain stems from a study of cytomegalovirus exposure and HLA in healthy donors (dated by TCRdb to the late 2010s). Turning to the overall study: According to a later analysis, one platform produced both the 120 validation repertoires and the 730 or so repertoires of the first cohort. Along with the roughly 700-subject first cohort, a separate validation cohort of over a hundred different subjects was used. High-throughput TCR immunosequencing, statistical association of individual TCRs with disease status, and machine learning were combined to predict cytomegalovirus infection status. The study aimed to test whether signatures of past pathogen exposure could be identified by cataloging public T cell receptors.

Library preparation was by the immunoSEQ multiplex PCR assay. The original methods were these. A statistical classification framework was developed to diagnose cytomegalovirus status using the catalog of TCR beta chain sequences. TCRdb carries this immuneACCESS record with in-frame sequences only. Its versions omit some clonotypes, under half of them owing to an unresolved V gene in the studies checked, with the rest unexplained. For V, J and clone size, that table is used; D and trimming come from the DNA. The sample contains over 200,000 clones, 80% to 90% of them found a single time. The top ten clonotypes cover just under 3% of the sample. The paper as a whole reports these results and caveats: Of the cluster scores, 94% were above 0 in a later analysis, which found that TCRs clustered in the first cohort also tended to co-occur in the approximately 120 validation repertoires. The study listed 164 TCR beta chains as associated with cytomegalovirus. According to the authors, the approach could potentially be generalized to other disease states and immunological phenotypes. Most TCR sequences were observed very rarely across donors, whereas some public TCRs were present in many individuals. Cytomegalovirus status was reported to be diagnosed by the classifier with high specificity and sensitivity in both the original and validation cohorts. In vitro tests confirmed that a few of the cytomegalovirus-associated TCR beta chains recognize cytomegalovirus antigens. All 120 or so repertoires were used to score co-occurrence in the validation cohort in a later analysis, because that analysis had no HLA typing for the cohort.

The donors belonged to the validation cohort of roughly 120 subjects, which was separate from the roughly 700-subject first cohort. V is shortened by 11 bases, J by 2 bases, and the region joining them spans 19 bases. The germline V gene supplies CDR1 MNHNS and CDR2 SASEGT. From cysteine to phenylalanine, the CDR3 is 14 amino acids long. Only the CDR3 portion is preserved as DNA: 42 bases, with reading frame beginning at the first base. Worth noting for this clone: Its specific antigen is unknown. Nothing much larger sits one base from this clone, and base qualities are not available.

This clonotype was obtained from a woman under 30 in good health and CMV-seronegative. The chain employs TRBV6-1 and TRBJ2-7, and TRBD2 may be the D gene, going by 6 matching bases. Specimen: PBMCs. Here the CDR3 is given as CASQFRDLPYEQYF. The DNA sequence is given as TGTGCCTCCCAATTCCGGGACTTACCCTACGAGCAGTACTTC.